This T cell receptor beta chain originates from a study of beta chain features in type 1 diabetes. Naive, central memory, regulatory and stem cell-like memory cells within the CD4+ compartment were sorted using CD45RO/CCR7/CD25/CD127/CD95/CD27. This clone turned up a few times. Antigen: not known. Expressed TCRB transcripts were sequenced, since all the RNA that had been isolated was reverse transcribed. Sequenced naive, central memory and regulatory T cell samples produced an average of about 3.57 million reads. Repertoires were generated with immunoSEQ multiplex PCR, while TCRdb's copy carries only in-frame clones and drops some. The repertoire holds about 700,000 clones, roughly an eighth seen once, with 0.02% to 0.025% in the top ten. The study's findings and limits: Significant though moderate, a shortening of TCRB CDR3s appeared in all four CD4+ subsets of Type 1 diabetes patients.

The source material was naive CD4+ T cells from blood. This TCR came from a man aged 18 to 30 with type 1 diabetes.

The CDR3 DNA is TGTGCCAGCGCAACTAATCCCTACGAGCAGTACTTC. It codes for CASATNPYEQYF. V is TRBV6-6 and J is TRBJ2-7; D not certain. There are 12 residues in the CDR3. V dropped 8 bases and J dropped 2 bases, with 10 bases sitting between them. Germline CDR1 and CDR2: MNHNY and SVGAGI (reference sequence).